This TCR beta chain is from a study of technical replicates of blood from a handful of donors. Only in-frame clones appear in the TCRdb table, and some are missing; sequencing was by immunoSEQ multiplex PCR. The table has more than 95,000 clones, roughly 96% seen once. What was sequenced was T cells isolated from PBMCs. This sequence originates from a human donor in good health.

The CDR3 coding sequence is TGTGCCAGCGCCAATCCTGTCAGCTATGGCTACACCTTC. Translating gives CASANPVSYGYTF. The chain couples TRBV2 to TRBJ1-2; D not resolved. Germline CDR1 is SNHLY and CDR2 is FYNNEI. V lost 8 bases and J 4 bases, leaving 14 bases between the germline ends. The CDR3 is made up of 13 amino acids. Full variable domain (outside the CDR3, taken from reference TRBV2 and TRBJ1-2): EPEVTQTPSHQVTQMGQEVILRCVPISNHLYFYWYRQILGQKVEFLVSFYNNEISEKSEIFDDQFSVERPDGSNFTLKIRSTKLEDSAMYFCASANPVSYGYTFGSGTRLTVV.